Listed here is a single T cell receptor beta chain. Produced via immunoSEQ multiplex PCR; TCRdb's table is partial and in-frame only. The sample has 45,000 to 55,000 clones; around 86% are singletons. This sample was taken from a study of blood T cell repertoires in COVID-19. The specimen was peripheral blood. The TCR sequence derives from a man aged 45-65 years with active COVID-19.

This CDR3 is CASSPRGLANTGELFF. Here the CDR3 DNA reads TGTGCCAGCAGCCCGAGGGGACTAGCGAACACCGGGGAGCTGTTTTTT. V gene TRBV7-2 combines with J gene TRBJ2-2; 8 positions match TRBD2. This CDR3 is built from 16 residues. Germline loops: CDR1 SGHTA, CDR2 FQGNSA. J gave up 0 bases and V 5 bases, and 5 bases lay outside the gene matches.